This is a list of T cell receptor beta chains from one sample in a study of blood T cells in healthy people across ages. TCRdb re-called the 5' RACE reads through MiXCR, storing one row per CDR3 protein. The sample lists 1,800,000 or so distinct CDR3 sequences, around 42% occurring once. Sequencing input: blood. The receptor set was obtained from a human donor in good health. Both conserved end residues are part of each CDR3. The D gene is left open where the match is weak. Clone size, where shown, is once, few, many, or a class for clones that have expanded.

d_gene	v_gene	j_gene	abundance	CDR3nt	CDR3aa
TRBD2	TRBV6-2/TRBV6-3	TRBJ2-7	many	TGTGCCAGCAGTACCGGTAGCGGGGGGGCCGACGAGCAGTACTTC	CASSTGSGGADEQYF
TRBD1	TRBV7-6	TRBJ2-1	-	TGTGCCGAGGCCCCGTTCGTCGGGGACAGCTCCTACAATGAGCAGTTCTTC	CAEAPFVGDSSYNEQFF
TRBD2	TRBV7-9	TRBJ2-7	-	TGTGCCAGCAGCTTCCGAGTGACTAGCATAGCTGAGCAGTACTTC	CASSFRVTSIAEQYF
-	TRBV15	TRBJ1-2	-	TGTGCCACCAGCAGAGAGGCCTACTATGGCTACACCTTC	CATSREAYYGYTF
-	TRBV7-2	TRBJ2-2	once	TGTGCCAGCAGACTCCCCCTTCGGGAGCTGTTTTTT	CASRLPLRELFF
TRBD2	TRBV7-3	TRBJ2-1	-	TGTGCCAGTAGCTTCGCCGGGACTAGCGGGGGGGCCCTTGTTGAGCAGTTCTTC	CASSFAGTSGGALVEQFF
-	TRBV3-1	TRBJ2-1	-	TGTGCCAGCAGCCAATCCATGGGCCAGTCCTCAAACAATGAGCAGTTCTTC	CASSQSMGQSSNNEQFF
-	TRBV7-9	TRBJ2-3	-	TGCGCCAGCAGCTACTTTGCGGGCGGCAACACAGATACGCAGTATTTT	CASSYFAGGNTDTQYF
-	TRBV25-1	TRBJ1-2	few	TGTGCCAGCAGTGAAATAGGGTATGGCGGCTACACCTTC	CASSEIGYGGYTF
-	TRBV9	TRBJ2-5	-	TGTGCCAGCAGCCGGGGGATTGACTCCTACGGGCAGTACTTC	CASSRGIDSYGQYF
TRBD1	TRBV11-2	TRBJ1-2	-	TGTGCCAGCAGTTCCCTTTCGGGACAGGGGACCTATGGCTACACCTTC	CASSSLSGQGTYGYTF
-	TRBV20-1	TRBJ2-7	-	TGCAGTGCGCCGAGGACGAACAGCTACGAGCAGTACTTC	CSAPRTNSYEQYF
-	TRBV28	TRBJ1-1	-	TGTGCCAGCAGTTTATTTAAGATCGGGAGTGAAGCTTTCTTT	CASSLFKIGSEAFF
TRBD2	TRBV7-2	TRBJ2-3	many	TGTGCCAGCAGTCTCGGGACTACTAGCACAGATACGCAGTATTTT	CASSLGTTSTDTQYF
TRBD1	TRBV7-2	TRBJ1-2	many	TGTGCCAGCAGCTCAGCTGGGACAGGCTATGGCTACACCTTC	CASSSAGTGYGYTF
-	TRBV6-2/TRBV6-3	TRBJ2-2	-	TGTGCCAGCACCCCGATAAAGGGGGGGGCGAGCGGGGAGCTGTTTTTT	CASTPIKGGASGELFF
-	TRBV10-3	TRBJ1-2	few	TGTGCCATCAGGGACGGCAGGGAAAGCGGCTATGGCTACACCTTC	CAIRDGRESGYGYTF
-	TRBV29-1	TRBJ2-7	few	TGCAGCGTTGAAGAGGAGGGTTACGAGCAGTACTTC	CSVEEEGYEQYF
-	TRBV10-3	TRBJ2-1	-	TGTACCATCAGTGGCGGGACCGCCGGTGAGCAGTTCTTC	CTISGGTAGEQFF
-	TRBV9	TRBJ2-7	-	TGTGCCAGCAGCGTGGCGGCGATGAGGGGATACGAGCAGTACTTC	CASSVAAMRGYEQYF
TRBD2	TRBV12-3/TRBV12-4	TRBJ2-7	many	TGTGCCAGCTCCCCAGGTAGCGGGGGGCTCTACGAGCAGTACTTC	CASSPGSGGLYEQYF
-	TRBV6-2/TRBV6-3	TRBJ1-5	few	TGTGCCGCCAAGACAATCGGTCAGCCCCAGCATTTT	CAAKTIGQPQHF
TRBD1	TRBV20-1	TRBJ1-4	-	TGCAGTGCTAGGAGGGGACAGGGTAATGAAAAACCGTTTTTT	CSARRGQGNEKPFF
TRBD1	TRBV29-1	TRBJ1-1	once	TGCAGCGCCACCACAGGGGACGACACTGAAGCTTTCTTT	CSATTGDDTEAFF
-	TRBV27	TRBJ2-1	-	TGTGCCAGCAGTTCGCTTCCCGTCTCCTACAATGAGCAGTTCTTC	CASSSLPVSYNEQFF
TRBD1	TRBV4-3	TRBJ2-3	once	TGCGCCAGCAGCCAAGATATATTGACAGGGACGCAGTATTTT	CASSQDILTGTQYF
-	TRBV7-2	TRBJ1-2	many	TGTGCCAGCGGAGCGGGACAAGGCTATGGCTACACCTTC	CASGAGQGYGYTF
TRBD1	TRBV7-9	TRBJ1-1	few	TGTGCCAGCACCGACAACAGGGGTGAGAGAAAAGCTTTCTTT	CASTDNRGERKAFF
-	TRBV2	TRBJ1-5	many	TGTGCCAGCAGTCAGGGAAACAATCAGCCCCAGCATTTT	CASSQGNNQPQHF
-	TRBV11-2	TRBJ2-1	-	TGTGCCAGCAGCCCGGGGGCCCATGTACTTCTCTACAATGAGCAGTTCTTC	CASSPGAHVLLYNEQFF
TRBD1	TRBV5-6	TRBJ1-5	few	TGTGCCACCCAGTGGACAGGAGTAAGTCCGGCCCAGCATTTT	CATQWTGVSPAQHF
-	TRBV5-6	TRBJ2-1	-	TGTGCCAGCAGCTTGGCTGGGGGCTCAAACTATGAGCAGTTCTTC	CASSLAGGSNYEQFF
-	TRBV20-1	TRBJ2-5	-	TGCAGTGCCGCGCCGGGGGCGCGGGAGACCCAGTACTTC	CSAAPGARETQYF
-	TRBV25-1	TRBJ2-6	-	TGTGCCAGCTCCCCAGGTTTCAACGTCTTGACTTTC	CASSPGFNVLTF
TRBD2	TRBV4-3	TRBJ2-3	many	TGCGCCAGCAGCCAAGACTCGCGGGGAGGGTCAGATACGCAGTATTTT	CASSQDSRGGSDTQYF
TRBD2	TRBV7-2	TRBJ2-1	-	TGTGCCAGCAGCTTAGTGGCCGCGGCGGGGGGGATCAATGAGCAGTTCTTC	CASSLVAAAGGINEQFF
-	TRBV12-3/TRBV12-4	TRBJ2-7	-	TGTGCCAGCAGGCTCCGTATTCAGGGTATTTACGAGCAGTACTTC	CASRLRIQGIYEQYF
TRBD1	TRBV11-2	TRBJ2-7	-	TGTGCCAGCAGCCGCGTGGGGGACAGGGGACCCGAGCAGTACTTC	CASSRVGDRGPEQYF
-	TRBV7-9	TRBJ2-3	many	TGTGCCAGCAGGCCTGATTTGGATACGCAGTATTTT	CASRPDLDTQYF
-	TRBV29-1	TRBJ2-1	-	TGCAGCGTCGCCCCAGGGGGGCGCGTCAATGAGCAGTTCTTC	CSVAPGGRVNEQFF
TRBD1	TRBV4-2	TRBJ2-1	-	TGTGCCAGCAGCCAAGGCCGGGACAGGGGTTCTGGTGAGCAGTTCTTC	CASSQGRDRGSGEQFF
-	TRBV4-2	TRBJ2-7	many	TGTGCCAGCAGCCAACAGGGAACCTACGAGCAGTACTTC	CASSQQGTYEQYF